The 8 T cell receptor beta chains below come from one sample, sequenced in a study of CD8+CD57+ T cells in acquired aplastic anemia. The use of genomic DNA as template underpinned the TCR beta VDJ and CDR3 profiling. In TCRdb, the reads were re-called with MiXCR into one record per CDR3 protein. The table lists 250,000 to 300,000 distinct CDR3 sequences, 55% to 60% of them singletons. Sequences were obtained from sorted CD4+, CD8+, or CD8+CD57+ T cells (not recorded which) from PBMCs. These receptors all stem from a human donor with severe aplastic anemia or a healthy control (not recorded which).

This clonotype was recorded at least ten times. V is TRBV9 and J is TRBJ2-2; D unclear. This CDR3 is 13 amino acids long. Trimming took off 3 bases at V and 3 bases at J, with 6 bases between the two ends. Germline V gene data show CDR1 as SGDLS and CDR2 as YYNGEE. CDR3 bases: TGTGCCAGCAGCGCCACATACACCGGGGAGCTGTTTTTT. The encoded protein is CASSATYTGELFF. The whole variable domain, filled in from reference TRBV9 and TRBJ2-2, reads DSGVTQTPKHLITATGQRVTLRCSPRSGDLSVYWYQQSLDQGLQFLIQYYNGEERAKGNILERFSAQQFPDLHSELNLSSLELGDSALYFCASSATYTGELFFGEGSRLTVL.

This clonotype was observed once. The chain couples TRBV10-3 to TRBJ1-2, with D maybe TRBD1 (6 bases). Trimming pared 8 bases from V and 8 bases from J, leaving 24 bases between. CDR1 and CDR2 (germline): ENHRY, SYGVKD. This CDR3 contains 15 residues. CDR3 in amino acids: CAIRKGDLSRWGYTF. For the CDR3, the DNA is TGTGCCATCCGGAAGGGGGACCTTTCCAGATGGGGCTACACCTTC.

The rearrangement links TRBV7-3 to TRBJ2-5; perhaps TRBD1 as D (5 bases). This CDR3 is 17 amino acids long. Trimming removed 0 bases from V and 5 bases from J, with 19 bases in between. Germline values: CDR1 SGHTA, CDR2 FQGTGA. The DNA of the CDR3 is TGTGCCAGCAGCTTAACAGGGGCAGGGAACACCGGGGAGACCCAGTACTTC. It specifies CASSLTGAGNTGETQYF.

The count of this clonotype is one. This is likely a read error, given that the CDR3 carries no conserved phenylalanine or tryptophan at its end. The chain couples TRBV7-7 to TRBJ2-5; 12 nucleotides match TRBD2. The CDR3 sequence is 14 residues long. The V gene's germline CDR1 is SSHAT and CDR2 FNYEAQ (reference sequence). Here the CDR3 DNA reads TGTGCTAGCACCCCCTACCCACTAGCGGGGGGACAGTACTCC. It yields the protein CASTPYPLAGGQYS.

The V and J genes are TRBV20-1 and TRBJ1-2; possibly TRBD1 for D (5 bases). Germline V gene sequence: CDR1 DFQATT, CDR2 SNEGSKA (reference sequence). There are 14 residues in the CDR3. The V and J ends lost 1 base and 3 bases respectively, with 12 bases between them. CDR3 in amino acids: CSARGDLGDYGYTF. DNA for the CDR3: TGCAGTGCTAGAGGGGACTTAGGGGACTATGGCTACACCTTC.

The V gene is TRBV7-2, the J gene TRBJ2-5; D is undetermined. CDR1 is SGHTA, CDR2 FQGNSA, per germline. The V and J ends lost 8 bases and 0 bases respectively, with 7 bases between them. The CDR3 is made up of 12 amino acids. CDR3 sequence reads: CASLGNQETQYF. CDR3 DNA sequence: TGTGCCAGCCTTGGGAACCAAGAGACCCAGTACTTC.

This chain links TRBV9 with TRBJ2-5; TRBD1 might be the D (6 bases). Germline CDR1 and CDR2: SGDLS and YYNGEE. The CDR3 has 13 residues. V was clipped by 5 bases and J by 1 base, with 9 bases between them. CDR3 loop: CASSKDSQETQYF. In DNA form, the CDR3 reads TGTGCCAGCAGTAAGGACAGCCAAGAGACCCAGTACTTC.

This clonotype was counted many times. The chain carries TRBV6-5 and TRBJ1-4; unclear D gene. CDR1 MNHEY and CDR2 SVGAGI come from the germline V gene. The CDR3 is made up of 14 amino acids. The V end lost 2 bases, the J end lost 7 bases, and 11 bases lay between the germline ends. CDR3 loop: CASSYRPGTEKLFF. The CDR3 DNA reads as TGTGCCAGCAGTTACAGGCCAGGAACTGAAAAACTGTTTTTT.